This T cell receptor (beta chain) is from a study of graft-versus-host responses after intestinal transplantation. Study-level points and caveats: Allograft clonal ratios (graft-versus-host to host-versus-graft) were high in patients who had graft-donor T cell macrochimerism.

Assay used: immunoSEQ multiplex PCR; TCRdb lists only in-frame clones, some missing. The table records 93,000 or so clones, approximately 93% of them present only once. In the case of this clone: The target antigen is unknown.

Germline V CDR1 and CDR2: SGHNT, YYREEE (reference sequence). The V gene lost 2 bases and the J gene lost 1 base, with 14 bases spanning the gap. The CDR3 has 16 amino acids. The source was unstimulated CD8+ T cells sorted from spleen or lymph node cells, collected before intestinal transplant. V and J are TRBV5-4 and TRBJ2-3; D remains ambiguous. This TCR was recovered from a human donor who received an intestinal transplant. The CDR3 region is CASSLPTKIGTDTQYF. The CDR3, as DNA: TGTGCCAGCAGCTTACCCACCAAGATCGGCACAGATACGCAGTATTTT.